Listed below are T cell receptor beta chains from one sample, sequenced in a study of cytomegalovirus exposure and HLA in healthy donors. Measured with immunoSEQ multiplex PCR; TCRdb has only the in-frame clones, and not every one. Here the sample spans some 110,000 clones, 83% being singletons. What was sequenced was PBMCs. These receptors were taken from a man aged 18 to 30 in good health and CMV-seronegative. CDR3s include the opening cysteine and the closing phenylalanine or tryptophan. Fields, in order: D gene, J gene, clone size, V gene, CDR3 DNA, CDR3 protein. A D gene is named only where the DNA matches it firmly. The size field is filled for only some rows; it gives once, few, many or a size class.

TRBD1	TRBJ2-1	-	TRBV5-1	TGCGCCAGCAGCTTAGACGGACAGGGCTGGGTCCACAATGAGCAGTTCTTC	CASSLDGQGWVHNEQFF
TRBD1	TRBJ2-7	-	TRBV6-6	TGTGCCAGCACCCCCTCGGACAGGGGCTACGAGCAGTACTTC	CASTPSDRGYEQYF
TRBD1	TRBJ2-7	-	TRBV6-6	TGTGCCAGCAGTTCGCAGGGGGCTCTACTCGAGCAGTACTTC	CASSSQGALLEQYF
TRBD2	TRBJ2-3	-	TRBV7-7	TGTGCTAGCAGCCCATCCGGACTAGCGGGAGATGAAAGCACAGATACGCAGTATTTT	CASSPSGLAGDESTDTQYF
-	TRBJ1-1	-	TRBV5-8	TGTGCCAGCAGCTTGCAGAAGAACACTGAAGCTTTCTTT	CASSLQKNTEAFF
TRBD1	TRBJ2-7	once	TRBV6-5	TGTGCCAGCAGTTACCCCGGGACAGGGAAGAACGAGCAGTACTTC	CASSYPGTGKNEQYF
TRBD1	TRBJ2-7	-	TRBV5-1	TGCGCCAGCAGCTTACTCCCCGGGACAGGGGGCTTCGAGCAGTACTTC	CASSLLPGTGGFEQYF
TRBD2	TRBJ2-6	few	TRBV5-1	TGCGCCAGCAGCTGGGTTGGGACTAGCTCTGGGGCCAACGTCCTGACTTTC	CASSWVGTSSGANVLTF
TRBD2	TRBJ2-5	-	TRBV5-6	TGTGCCAGCAGCAAGGGACTAGCGGGAGAGGGGGAGACCCAGTACTTC	CASSKGLAGEGETQYF
-	TRBJ2-2	-	TRBV2	TGTGCCAGCAGTGTTCAGAACACCGGGGAGCTGTTTTTT	CASSVQNTGELFF
-	TRBJ1-1	-	TRBV29-1	TGCAGCGTTGCGGGTCAAAGTCGGTTCGCTGAAGCTTTCTTT	CSVAGQSRFAEAFF
TRBD2	TRBJ2-1	-	TRBV30	TGTGCCTGGAGTGGCGGGACTAGCGGAGGTAATGAGCAGTTCTTC	CAWSGGTSGGNEQFF
TRBD2	TRBJ2-1	-	TRBV27	TGTGCCAGCAGTTTATTCTCGCGGGAGCCCCATGAGCAGTTCTTC	CASSLFSREPHEQFF
-	TRBJ2-1	-	TRBV9	TGTGCCAGCAGCTCCAGGGCCTCCACGATAAATGAGCAGTTCTTC	CASSSRASTINEQFF
TRBD2	TRBJ2-3	-	TRBV15	TGTGCCACCAGCATTCTCCCGCGGGGACTAGCGGGATCAGATACGCAGTATTTT	CATSILPRGLAGSDTQYF
TRBD2	TRBJ2-1	-	TRBV28	TGTGCCAGCAGTTCTATTCTAGCGGGAGGGTCGTCCCTCTTC	CASSSILAGGSSLF
-	TRBJ1-5	-	TRBV6-1	TGTGCCAGCACCAAAACCCAGGGACAAGGTCAGCCCCAGCATTTT	CASTKTQGQGQPQHF
-	TRBJ2-7	-	TRBV9	TGTGCCAGCAGCGTAGGTAACGAGCAGTACTTC	CASSVGNEQYF
-	TRBJ1-5	-	TRBV6-1	TGTGCCAGCAGTGAATGGGGAGTTGGCAATCAGCCCCAGCATTTT	CASSEWGVGNQPQHF
TRBD2	TRBJ2-3	-	TRBV11-3	TGTGCCAGCAGCTTAGGAGTGGGACTAGCGGGGTATCACACAGATACGCAGTATTTT	CASSLGVGLAGYHTDTQYF
TRBD1	TRBJ2-5	-	TRBV4-3	TGCGCCAGCAGCGACAGGGGTCAAGAGACCCAGTACTTC	CASSDRGQETQYF
-	TRBJ2-3	-	TRBV30	TGTGCCTGGAGTGTACGGACACCTAGCACAGATACGCAGTATTTT	CAWSVRTPSTDTQYF